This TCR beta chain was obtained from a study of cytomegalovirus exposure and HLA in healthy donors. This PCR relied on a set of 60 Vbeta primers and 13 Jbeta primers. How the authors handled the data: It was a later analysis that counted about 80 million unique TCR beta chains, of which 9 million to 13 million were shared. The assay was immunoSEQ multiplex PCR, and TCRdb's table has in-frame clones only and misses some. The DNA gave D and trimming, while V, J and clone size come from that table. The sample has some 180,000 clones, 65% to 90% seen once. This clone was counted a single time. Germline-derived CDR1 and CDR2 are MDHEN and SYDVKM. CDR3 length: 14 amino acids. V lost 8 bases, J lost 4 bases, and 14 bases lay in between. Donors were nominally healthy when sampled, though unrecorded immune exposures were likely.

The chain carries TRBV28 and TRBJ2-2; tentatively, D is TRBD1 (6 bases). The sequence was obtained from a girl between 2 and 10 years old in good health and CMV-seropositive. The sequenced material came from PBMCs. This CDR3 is CASLQGGGTGELFF. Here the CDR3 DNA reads TGTGCCAGCTTACAGGGCGGCGGCACCGGGGAGCTGTTTTTT.